A single sample gave rise to the 12 T cell receptor beta chains below, sequenced in a study of blood T cell repertoires in COVID-19. TCRdb keeps only in-frame clones here, not all; method: immunoSEQ multiplex PCR. This table holds approximately 670,000 clones, more than 80% found once. Sequenced input: peripheral blood. These receptors all stem from a woman under 30 with acute or convalescent COVID-19.

The chain employs TRBV2 and TRBJ2-5; 8 bases agree with TRBD1. J lost 3 bases, V lost 8 bases, and 5 bases had no gene match. Germline loops: CDR1 SNHLY, CDR2 FYNNEI. This CDR3 spans 13 amino acids. Here the CDR3 reads CASRGTGKETQYF. CDR3 in DNA: TGTGCCAGCCGAGGGACAGGAAAAGAGACCCAGTACTTC. Filled out from reference TRBV2 and TRBJ2-5, the complete variable domain reads EPEVTQTPSHQVTQMGQEVILRCVPISNHLYFYWYRQILGQKVEFLVSFYNNEISEKSEIFDDQFSVERPDGSNFTLKIRSTKLEDSAMYFCASRGTGKETQYFGPGTRLLVL.

The chain uses TRBV7-2 and TRBJ1-5; TRBD1 might be the D (5 bases). CDR3 length: 15 residues. The germline V and J ends were trimmed by 5 bases and 2 bases, with 13 bases remaining between them. Germline loops: CDR1 SGHTA, CDR2 FQGNSA. CDR3 sequence (DNA): TGTGCCAGCAGCCTTGACAGTGGGGGCAATCAGCCCCAGCATTTT. This encodes CASSLDSGGNQPQHF.

This chain links TRBV19 with TRBJ1-1; 9 positions match TRBD1. CDR1 LNHDA and CDR2 SQIVND come from the germline V gene (reference sequence). V lost 6 bases and J lost 1; bases outside the gene matches: 3. This CDR3 spans 14 amino acids. CDR3 amino acids: CASRDRGRNTEAFF. CDR3 bases: TGTGCCAGTAGGGACAGGGGCCGGAACACTGAAGCTTTCTTT.

The chain joins TRBV11-3 to TRBJ2-7, with 7 positions matching TRBD2. Germline V CDR1 and CDR2: SGHNT, YENEEA. CDR3 size: 15 residues. V lost 1 base, J lost 0 bases, and 3 bases stayed unmatched. CDR3: CASSLVGGSSYEQYF. The CDR3 DNA sequence: TGTGCCAGCAGCTTAGTAGGCGGGAGCTCCTACGAGCAGTACTTC.

Only one count was recorded for this clone. The gene calls are TRBV3-1 (or the pseudogene TRBV3-2) and TRBJ2-4; TRBD2 matches 12 bases. V trimming: 0 bases; J trimming: 0 bases; junction bases outside the gene matches: 15. The CDR3 is 22 residues long. Germline V gives CDR1 LGHDT, CDR2 YNNKEL (reference sequence). The CDR3 here is CASSQECPTSGGYYLAKNIQYF. The CDR3, as DNA: TGTGCCAGCAGCCAAGAATGTCCCACTAGCGGGGGGTATTATCTAGCCAAAAACATTCAGTACTTC.

J is TRBJ2-2 and V is TRBV19, with D tentatively TRBD2 (5 bases). The CDR3 has 13 residues. Trimming took off 3 bases at V and 8 bases at J, with 10 bases between the two ends. Looked up from germline, CDR1 is LNHDA and CDR2 is SQIVND (reference sequence). This CDR3 is CASSIRWRGELFF. The CDR3 DNA reads TGTGCCAGTAGTATTAGGTGGAGGGGGGAGCTGTTTTTT.

This chain links TRBV9 with TRBJ1-2, with D maybe TRBD1 (6 bases). The length of the CDR3 is 16 residues. Germline V gene sequence: CDR1 SGDLS, CDR2 YYNGEE. Deletions cut 4 bases from V and 0 bases from J, with 16 bases between. The CDR3 nucleotides are TGTGCCAGCAGCTCCCCCCGGGACAAAGCTAACTATGGCTACACCTTC. Its protein is CASSSPRDKANYGYTF.

The V call is TRBV4-3, the J call TRBJ2-1; 14 positions match TRBD2. The CDR3 consists of 15 residues. V dropped 4 bases and J dropped 8; count of bases not matched to a gene: 4. The V gene's germline CDR1 is LGHNA and CDR2 YSLEER. In DNA, the CDR3 is TGCGCCAGCAGCCCCAGACTAGCGGGGGGGCATGAGCAGTTCTTC. Its translation: CASSPRLAGGHEQFF.

This clone was observed a handful of times. Other DNA sequences within the sample encode an identical CDR3. CDR3 bases: TGCAGCGTTGGGGGGGGAGGCAATCAGCCCCAGCATTTT. Its translation is CSVGGGGNQPQHF. The V call is TRBV29-1, the J call TRBJ1-5; D is perhaps TRBD1 (5 bases). CDR1 and CDR2 from the germline V gene are SQVTM and ANQGSEA. Trimming left V 4 bases short and J 2 bases short, with 9 bases between. This CDR3 has 13 residues. The complete variable domain, with remaining parts taken from reference TRBV29-1 and TRBJ1-5, reads SAVISQKPSRDICQRGTSLTIQCQVDSQVTMMFWYRQQPGQSLTLIATANQGSEATYESGFVIDKFPISRPNLTFSTLTVSNMSPEDSSIYLCSVGGGGNQPQHFGDGTRLSIL.

The chain employs TRBV11-3 and TRBJ2-7; 10 bases are a match to TRBD2. With V trimmed by 5 bases and J by 2 bases, 6 bases remained unmatched. This CDR3 comprises 15 residues. Germline CDR1 SGHNT, CDR2 YENEEA. The CDR3 sequence is CASSQSGGAPYEQYF. The CDR3 nucleotides read TGTGCCAGCAGCCAGAGCGGGGGGGCCCCCTACGAGCAGTACTTC.

The chain is built from TRBV25-1 and TRBJ1-5; possible D gene TRBD1, 5 bases. V was shortened by 0 bases and J by 9 bases, with 12 bases between the two germline ends. Germline V CDR1 and CDR2: MGHDK, SYGVNS. The CDR3 runs to 14 residues. CDR3 protein: CASSEYPGLGPQHF. The CDR3 coding sequence is TGTGCCAGCAGTGAATACCCAGGGCTCGGGCCCCAGCATTTT.

The genes are TRBV4-3 and TRBJ2-5; D is possibly TRBD2 (5 bases). The CDR3 runs to 15 residues. Per the germline V gene, CDR1 is LGHNA and CDR2 is YSLEER. The germline V and J ends were trimmed by 8 bases and 1 base, with 17 bases remaining between them. The DNA of the CDR3 is TGCGCCAGCGCCGGCGGTAGCGCGGTCCAAGAGACCCAGTACTTC. Protein product: CASAGGSAVQETQYF.